This TCR beta chain was documented in a study of T cells after yellow fever vaccination. The CDR3 covers 14 residues. The germline V gene has CDR1 SGHVS and CDR2 FNYEAQ. Trimming removed 3 bases from V and 4 bases from J; junction bases left unmatched: 2. This clonotype appeared a few times. Its antigen is not known. In making TCR cDNA, 5'RACE template switching added a universal primer site and UMIs to it. Using its own MiXCR run on the 5' RACE reads, TCRdb lists one record per CDR3 protein. The sample has about 320,000 distinct CDR3 sequences, approximately 4% seen once. General observations from the study: Although the secondary response was weaker, it peaked faster, at day 5 versus 15. Booster samples showed a return of most primary-vaccination clones (about 97% CD4, approximately 88% CD8).

Source: PBMCs, taken 15 days after the yellow fever booster vaccination. The source of this sequence is a man between 18 and 29 years old who received the YFV17D yellow fever vaccine. The chain couples TRBV7-6 to TRBJ2-5; 10 bases fit TRBD2. CDR3 loop: CASSLGLATETQYF. The CDR3 DNA follows: TGTGCCAGCAGCTTGGGACTAGCGACAGAGACCCAGTACTTC.